The rows below give T cell receptor beta chains drawn from one sample of a study of blood T cell repertoires in COVID-19. Here immunoSEQ multiplex PCR was the method, and the copy in TCRdb shows in-frame clones only, minus some. This table has more than 300,000 clones, roughly 86% appearing once. Sequences were obtained from peripheral blood. The receptors derive from a woman in her twenties or thirties with COVID-19, enrolled during active disease. The CDR3 runs from the conserved cysteine through the conserved F or W. D genes are given only for firm matches.

V gene: TRBV19; J gene: TRBJ2-3; D gene: -; CDR3 protein: CASSLIRGTDTQYF
V gene: TRBV9; J gene: TRBJ1-4; D gene: -; CDR3 protein: CASSVGLVEKLFF
V gene: TRBV18; J gene: TRBJ2-1; D gene: TRBD2; CDR3 protein: CASSPTSGTFEQFF
V gene: TRBV4-1; J gene: TRBJ2-1; D gene: -; CDR3 protein: CASSQERDPYNEQFF
V gene: TRBV7-9; J gene: TRBJ2-7; D gene: -; CDR3 protein: CASSLESGPSYEQYF
V gene: TRBV24-1; J gene: TRBJ2-1; D gene: TRBD1; CDR3 protein: CATSQTRGPGEQFF
V gene: TRBV7-7; J gene: TRBJ1-1; D gene: -; CDR3 protein: CASSRTRETEAFF
V gene: TRBV5-1; J gene: TRBJ1-4; D gene: -; CDR3 protein: CASRGDEKLFF
V gene: TRBV3-1/TRBV3-2; J gene: TRBJ2-1; D gene: TRBD2; CDR3 protein: CASSQAGGPHNEQFF
V gene: TRBV6-6; J gene: TRBJ2-7; D gene: -; CDR3 protein: CASRDRSSYEQYF
V gene: TRBV28; J gene: TRBJ2-3; D gene: -; CDR3 protein: CASSLGGPPGSDTQYF
V gene: TRBV11-2; J gene: TRBJ2-1; D gene: TRBD2; CDR3 protein: CASAREVDWHEQFF
V gene: TRBV4-3; J gene: TRBJ1-2; D gene: TRBD1; CDR3 protein: CASSQEGGQGAGGYTF
V gene: TRBV28; J gene: TRBJ2-5; D gene: -; CDR3 protein: CASSSEEAYQETQYF
V gene: TRBV5-4; J gene: TRBJ2-2; D gene: TRBD2; CDR3 protein: CASSLAGGARTGELFF
V gene: TRBV29-1; J gene: TRBJ2-3; D gene: -; CDR3 protein: CSVETLLSGYSTDTQYF
V gene: TRBV19; J gene: TRBJ2-7; D gene: -; CDR3 protein: CASSWDFSYEQYF
V gene: TRBV5-1; J gene: TRBJ1-1; D gene: TRBD1; CDR3 protein: CASSFPGQGIGTEAFF
V gene: TRBV7-7; J gene: TRBJ2-5; D gene: -; CDR3 protein: CASSSDTTNQETQYF
V gene: TRBV10-3; J gene: TRBJ1-1; D gene: -; CDR3 protein: CAISGRSPEAFF
V gene: TRBV7-9; J gene: TRBJ1-2; D gene: TRBD1; CDR3 protein: CASSLGGQGTNYGYTF
V gene: TRBV4-2; J gene: TRBJ2-7; D gene: TRBD2; CDR3 protein: CASSQDKGTRGEQYF
V gene: TRBV25-1; J gene: TRBJ2-3; D gene: TRBD2; CDR3 protein: CAKNQGTSGRARTDTQYF
V gene: TRBV6-4; J gene: TRBJ2-3; D gene: TRBD2; CDR3 protein: CASRTGTSGSVDTQYF
V gene: TRBV5-6; J gene: TRBJ1-5; D gene: TRBD1; CDR3 protein: CASSLGQGAQPQHF
V gene: TRBV9; J gene: TRBJ2-2; D gene: TRBD2; CDR3 protein: CASSILAGPNTGELFF
V gene: TRBV28; J gene: TRBJ2-7; D gene: -; CDR3 protein: CASRPRGGAYEQYF
V gene: TRBV6-5; J gene: TRBJ2-7; D gene: -; CDR3 protein: CASSIQGYEQYF
V gene: TRBV10-3; J gene: TRBJ2-1; D gene: TRBD2; CDR3 protein: CASNPAAGENNEQFF
V gene: TRBV15; J gene: TRBJ1-2; D gene: TRBD1; CDR3 protein: CATSARTGGGYTF
V gene: TRBV7-9; J gene: TRBJ1-5; D gene: -; CDR3 protein: CASSLAGAGNQPQHF
V gene: TRBV5-4; J gene: TRBJ2-1; D gene: -; CDR3 protein: CASSLVREQFF
V gene: TRBV30; J gene: TRBJ1-5; D gene: -; CDR3 protein: CAWSLELYLNQPQHF
V gene: TRBV7-2; J gene: TRBJ2-3; D gene: -; CDR3 protein: CASSKERDGQIF
V gene: TRBV19; J gene: TRBJ2-5; D gene: TRBD2; CDR3 protein: CARGWGGEGQETQYF
V gene: TRBV5-8; J gene: TRBJ1-5; D gene: -; CDR3 protein: CASSFSLDRINQPQHF
V gene: TRBV18; J gene: TRBJ2-1; D gene: TRBD1; CDR3 protein: CASSPGTETNNEQFF
V gene: TRBV9; J gene: TRBJ1-6; D gene: -; CDR3 protein: CASSVAGSYNSPLHF
V gene: TRBV6-2/TRBV6-3; J gene: TRBJ2-1; D gene: TRBD2; CDR3 protein: CASSPTSGFWDEQFF
V gene: TRBV19; J gene: TRBJ2-5; D gene: -; CDR3 protein: CASKGGGRGETQYF
V gene: TRBV5-1; J gene: TRBJ2-1; D gene: -; CDR3 protein: CASSLVQGGVYEQFF
V gene: TRBV5-4; J gene: TRBJ2-6; D gene: -; CDR3 protein: CASSWPGTTPSGANVLTF
V gene: TRBV6-6; J gene: TRBJ2-2; D gene: -; CDR3 protein: CASSTIGNTGELFF
V gene: TRBV5-1; J gene: TRBJ2-7; D gene: -; CDR3 protein: CASSLARWPYEQYF
V gene: TRBV6-7; J gene: TRBJ1-6; D gene: -; CDR3 protein: CASSVTLYSSYNSPLHF